The T cell receptor beta chain under discussion was sequenced for a study of graft-versus-host responses after intestinal transplantation. This clone appeared a few times. Sorted after the reaction were proliferating CFSE-low CD3+CD4+ and CD3+CD8+ responders. J lost 7 bases, V lost 8 bases, and 5 bases had no gene match. Germline values: CDR1 MNHNY, CDR2 SVGAGI (reference sequence). The CDR3 loop spans 12 amino acids. Sequenced by immunoSEQ multiplex PCR; TCRdb stores in-frame clones only, minus some. The sample holds roughly 14,000 clones, 33% seen once. This clonotype was sampled from a human patient who received an intestinal transplant. V gene TRBV6-6 combines with J gene TRBJ1-2; the match to TRBD1 covers 9 bases. The material was alloreactive CD4+ T cells from a mixed lymphocyte reaction culture, obtained before intestinal transplant. Subset given: CFSE-low proliferating T cells sorted from roughly 6-day pre-transplant mixed lymphocyte reaction (GvH or HvG direction). The chain's CDR3 is CASGDRVGGYTF. In DNA form, the CDR3 reads TGTGCCAGCGGGGACAGGGTTGGTGGCTACACCTTC.